This T cell receptor beta chain appears in the sequencing data of a study of STAT3 mutations in large granular lymphocyte leukemia. Background on the study: Canonical activating STAT3 mutations were detected in roughly half of the longitudinally sequenced T-LGLL patients. The study's findings and limits: All newly emerging clones after therapy were STAT3 wild type. Some patients had persisting codominant clonotypes that could mask small clones. Every T-LGLL patient had at least one immunodominant TCRbeta clonotype.

There are 17 residues in the CDR3. Germline lookup yields CDR1 SSHAT and CDR2 FNYEAQ (reference sequence). TCRdb's table, derived via immunoSEQ multiplex PCR, lists solely in-frame clones and lacks some. The table includes some 30,000 clones, about 80% detected once. Worth noting for this clone: The antigen remains undetermined. One junction end disagrees with the germline gene, perhaps due to a read error.

The sample was peripheral blood mononuclear cells. This receptor was taken from a woman between 50 and 59 years old with T-cell large granular lymphocyte leukemia. Some clones in this sample may be carry-over from other donors' samples. The chain is built from TRBV7-7 and TRBJ2-5, with 13 bases fitting TRBD2. CDR3 residues: CASSKTSGRSGSETQYF. CDR3 bases: TGTGCTAGCAGCAAGACTAGCGGGAGGTCAGGGTCGGAGACCCAGTACTTC.